Shown below are 26 T cell receptor beta chains from a single sample sequenced in a study of blood T cell repertoires in COVID-19. Profiling relied on immunoSEQ multiplex PCR, and the TCRdb table lists in-frame clones only, not all of them. This table has some 400,000 clones, over 75% appearing once. Sample: PBMCs or T cells enriched from blood (not recorded which). The origin of the receptors is a man aged 25 to 45 who had recovered from COVID-19.

V usage is TRBV7-2 and J usage is TRBJ2-5; 9 nucleotides agree with TRBD1. The length of the CDR3 is 16 residues. After removal of 5 bases from V and 4 bases from J, the junction contained 11 bases not matched to a gene. Germline V lookup: CDR1 SGHTA, CDR2 FQGNSA. CDR3 in amino acids: CASSPGTGSLGETQYF. In nucleotides, the CDR3 is TGTGCCAGCAGCCCAGGGACAGGGTCATTAGGAGAGACCCAGTACTTC.

The gene calls are TRBV28 and TRBJ2-1; TRBD2 matches at 8 bases. Germline values: CDR1 MDHEN, CDR2 SYDVKM. Losses at the gene ends were 6 bases for V and 5 bases for J; bases not matched to a gene: 6. The CDR3 length is 14 residues. The CDR3: CASSQRGPHNEQFF. The CDR3 DNA is TGTGCCAGCAGCCAGCGGGGGCCTCACAATGAGCAGTTCTTC.

V is TRBV28 and J is TRBJ1-1, with D possibly matching TRBD1 (5 bases). The CDR3 spans 16 residues. Germline CDR1 reads MDHEN; CDR2 reads SYDVKM. Trimming left V 3 bases short and J 4 bases short, with 18 bases between. The CDR3 bases are TGTGCCAGCAGTTTTCAGGGTTCCCTTCGACTCACTGAAGCTTTCTTT. Translating gives CASSFQGSLRLTEAFF. The full variable domain, with the rest looked up from reference TRBV28 and TRBJ1-1, is DVKVTQSSRYLVKRTGEKVFLECVQDMDHENMFWYRQDPGLGLRLIYFSYDVKMKEKGDIPEGYSVSREKKERFSLILESASTNQTSMYLCASSFQGSLRLTEAFFGQGTRLTVV.

The V gene is TRBV9, the J gene TRBJ1-4, with 7 bases lining up with TRBD1. Germline V gene lookup returns CDR1 SGDLS and CDR2 YYNGEE. Losses at the gene ends were 4 bases for V and 6 bases for J; bases not matched to a gene: 9. CDR3 size: 15 residues. The CDR3: CASSYRDSTDEKLFF. CDR3 bases: TGTGCCAGCAGCTACCGGGACAGCACAGATGAAAAACTGTTTTTT.

This chain connects TRBV18 to TRBJ2-1; 10 bases agree with TRBD2. The CDR3 contains 18 residues. Losses at the gene ends were 6 bases for V and 5 bases for J; bases not matched to a gene: 16. Germline V gene data show CDR1 as KGHSH and CDR2 as LQKENI. The CDR3 coding sequence is TGTGCCAGCTCCCCCCGGGCTAGCGGGAGCATCACCAACAATGAGCAGTTCTTC. Amino acids: CASSPRASGSITNNEQFF.

This sequence joins TRBV3-1 (or the pseudogene TRBV3-2) and TRBJ1-2; D is uncertain. In germline, CDR1 is LGHDT, CDR2 YNNKEL (reference sequence). The CDR3 is 15 amino acids. V lost 0 bases and J 6 bases, leaving 14 bases between the germline ends. CDR3 in amino acids: CASSQDGASIDGYTF. In DNA, the CDR3 is TGTGCCAGCAGCCAAGATGGAGCCAGTATAGATGGCTACACCTTC.

This chain uses TRBV3-1 (or the pseudogene TRBV3-2) with TRBJ1-1; possible D gene TRBD1, 5 bases. This CDR3 is 14 amino acids long. Germline V CDR1 and CDR2: LGHDT, YNNKEL (reference sequence). V was shortened by 7 bases and J by 3 bases, with 15 bases between the two germline ends. CDR3 DNA: TGTGCCAGCACCCGTGGGGGGTCAGACACTGAAGCTTTCTTT. It translates to CASTRGGSDTEAFF.

The chain combines TRBV13 with TRBJ2-1, with TRBD1 matching over 8 bases. This CDR3 is 15 amino acids long. Germline trimming cut 6 bases from V and 7 bases from J; bases unmatched to any gene: 11. CDR1 is PRHDT, CDR2 FYEKMQ, per germline (reference sequence). The CDR3 reads CASSPGQGSGNEQFF. CDR3 nucleotide sequence: TGTGCCAGCAGTCCCGGACAGGGAAGTGGGAATGAGCAGTTCTTC.

The rearrangement joins TRBV19 to TRBJ2-7, with D possibly matching TRBD2 (5 bases). The germline CDR1 and CDR2 sequences are LNHDA and SQIVND (reference sequence). This CDR3 spans 15 amino acids. Trimming stripped 3 bases from V and 2 bases from J, with 14 bases between. CDR3 bases: TGTGCCAGTAGTATTTATACGGGAAGCACCTACGAGCAGTACTTC. Translation: CASSIYTGSTYEQYF.

This rearrangement joins TRBV6-5 to TRBJ2-7, with 7 positions matching TRBD2. Germline V gene sequence: CDR1 MNHEY, CDR2 SVGAGI. This CDR3 has 15 amino acids. Trimming took 6 bases from V and 5 from J; bases not matched to a gene: 13. This CDR3 reads CASSWTRFSPDEQYF. Written as DNA, the CDR3 is TGTGCCAGCAGCTGGACTAGATTCTCCCCGGACGAGCAGTACTTC.

This chain uses TRBV30 with TRBJ2-7; the match to TRBD2 covers 13 bases. Germline CDR1 GTSNPN, CDR2 SVGIG (reference sequence). This CDR3 contains 16 residues. J was trimmed by 4 bases and V by 3 bases; bases with no gene match: 9. CDR3 sequence reads: CAWRPTSGRAPYEQYF. The CDR3 DNA sequence: TGTGCCTGGAGGCCAACTAGCGGGAGGGCCCCATACGAGCAGTACTTC.

The gene calls are TRBV6-5 and TRBJ2-1, with 7 bases aligning to TRBD1. The V gene's germline CDR1 is MNHEY and CDR2 SVGAGI. Losses at the gene ends were 7 bases for V and 3 bases for J; bases not matched to a gene: 9. The CDR3 totals 15 residues. CDR3 sequence reads: CASTHDRAFYNEQFF. The CDR3 nucleotides are TGTGCCAGCACTCACGACAGGGCTTTCTACAATGAGCAGTTCTTC.

This rearrangement joins TRBV12-5 to TRBJ2-7; 10 nucleotides agree with TRBD1. The CDR3 has 15 amino acids. Germline-derived CDR1 and CDR2 are LGHNT and FRNRAP. The trim removed 4 bases at V and 5 bases at J, leaving 8 bases unmatched. DNA of the CDR3: TGTGCTAGTGGTTGGGTGACAGGGGGCGCGGACGAGCAGTACTTC. Protein sequence: CASGWVTGGADEQYF. The whole variable domain, filled in from reference TRBV12-5 and TRBJ2-7, reads DARVTQTPRHKVTEMGQEVTMRCQPILGHNTVFWYRQTMMQGLELLAYFRNRAPLDDSGMPKDRFSAEMPDATLATLKIQPSEPRDSAVYFCASGWVTGGADEQYFGPGTRLTVT.

This chain connects TRBV5-1 to TRBJ2-3; 11 bases match TRBD2. The J segment lost 2 bases and the V segment lost 6 bases, leaving 8 bases of the junction unmatched. CDR3 length: 16 residues. Germline V lookup: CDR1 SGHRS, CDR2 YFSETQ. CDR3 amino acids: CASTLGTSGPTDTQYF. The CDR3 DNA reads TGCGCCAGCACCCTAGGGACTAGCGGACCCACAGATACGCAGTATTTT.

This chain links TRBV19 with TRBJ1-2; D is perhaps TRBD1 (6 bases). Germline lookup yields CDR1 LNHDA and CDR2 SQIVND (reference sequence). Trimming removed 9 bases at V and 3 bases at J, with 17 bases between. The CDR3 length is 14 residues. This CDR3 is CASAPMTGDYGYTF. The DNA for the CDR3 is TGTGCCAGCGCTCCCATGACAGGTGACTATGGCTACACCTTC. The full variable domain, completed using reference TRBV19 and TRBJ1-2, is DGGITQSPKYLFRKEGQNVTLSCEQNLNHDAMYWYRQDPGQGLRLIYYSQIVNDFQKGDIAEGYSVSREKKESFPLTVTSAQKNPTAFYLCASAPMTGDYGYTFGSGTRLTVV.

V usage is TRBV5-1 and J usage is TRBJ2-1, with no clear D. V lost 1 base and J lost 0, with 11 bases in between. The CDR3 sequence is 16 residues long. Germline loops: CDR1 SGHRS, CDR2 YFSETQ. The CDR3 reads CASSLPPGSSYNEQFF. In DNA form, the CDR3 reads TGCGCCAGCAGCTTGCCACCGGGTAGCTCCTACAATGAGCAGTTCTTC.

In its sample, this clone was seen once. The CDR3 region has the DNA TGTGCCAGCAGTTTACAGGGAATTCATGGCTACACCTTC. This gives the protein CASSLQGIHGYTF. The rearrangement uses TRBV5-6 and TRBJ1-2, with D maybe TRBD1 (6 bases). CDR1 and CDR2 from the germline V gene are SGHDT and YYEEEE. CDR3 size: 13 residues. V shed 5 bases and J shed 6 bases, with 14 bases lying between them.

The chain carries TRBV5-4 and TRBJ2-7, with D tentatively TRBD2 (6 bases). The germline V gene has CDR1 SGHNT and CDR2 YYREEE (reference sequence). CDR3 length equals 17 residues. The V end was cut by 4 bases, the J end by 4 bases, with 24 bases between. This CDR3 reads CASSQDAGGLGIYEQYF. DNA for the CDR3: TGTGCCAGCAGCCAAGATGCCGGGGGTTTGGGTATTTACGAGCAGTACTTC.

CDR3 sequence (DNA): TGTGCCAGCAGCAGGGGGGGAAAACCGGGACTAGCAATCATCACAGATACGCAGTATTTT. It yields the protein CASSRGGKPGLAIITDTQYF. The chain joins TRBV21-1 to TRBJ2-3; the D call of TRBD2 is as the table states it, not checked on the DNA. TRBV21-1 is noted as a pseudogene. This CDR3 region has 20 residues.

The J gene is TRBJ2-7, the V gene TRBV12-5; 11 nucleotides agree with TRBD1. The J segment lost 3 bases and the V segment lost 6 bases, leaving 13 bases of the junction unmatched. CDR1 is LGHNT, CDR2 FRNRAP, per germline. The CDR3 has 17 residues. The CDR3 coding sequence is TGTGCTAGTGGCAAGCCGAGTGGACAGGGGGCTTTCTACGAGCAGTACTTC. Protein sequence: CASGKPSGQGAFYEQYF.

This sequence joins TRBV19 and TRBJ1-2, with D perhaps matching TRBD1 (5 bases). This CDR3 is 16 amino acids long. CDR1 is LNHDA and CDR2 is SQIVND in the germline V gene (reference sequence). V lost 5 bases and J lost 0, with 16 bases in between. The CDR3 DNA is TGTGCCAGTAGTCTTGGCCCAGGGTTAGCTAACTATGGCTACACCTTC. It codes for CASSLGPGLANYGYTF.

The CDR3 DNA follows: TGTGCCAGCAGCTTGACAGGGGACAATGAGCAGTTCTTC. Its translation: CASSLTGDNEQFF. The J gene is TRBJ2-1, the V gene TRBV7-8, with 8 bases fitting TRBD1. The CDR3 sequence is 13 residues long. Unmatched junction bases numbered 0, after V lost 3 bases and J lost 5 bases. From germline, CDR1 is SGHVS and CDR2 FQNEAQ.

The gene calls are TRBV5-6 and TRBJ1-5; 10 nucleotides match TRBD1. Unmatched junction bases numbered 9, after V lost 3 bases and J lost 0 bases. The CDR3 contains 18 residues. Per germline, CDR1 SGHDT and CDR2 YYEEEE. CDR3 sequence: CASSSTGTGASSNQPQHF. The CDR3 nucleotides are TGTGCCAGCAGCTCTACCGGGACAGGGGCCTCTAGCAATCAGCCCCAGCATTTT.

This clone was observed a few times. CDR3 in DNA: TGTGCCAGCAGACAGGGATCGACCTATAATTCACCCCTCCACTTT. It specifies CASRQGSTYNSPLHF. The chain has TRBV6-5 and TRBJ1-6; D perhaps matches TRBD1 (6 bases). CDR1 is MNHEY, CDR2 SVGAGI, per germline. Trimming left V 6 bases short and J 2 bases short, with 11 bases between. CDR3 size: 15 residues.

This clone was picked up one time. The chain employs TRBV30 and TRBJ1-3; D gene ambiguous. Germline V gene data show CDR1 as GTSNPN and CDR2 as SVGIG (reference sequence). The V end lost 5 bases, the J end lost 4 bases, and 12 bases lay between the germline ends. The CDR3 has 13 residues. DNA for the CDR3: TGTGCCTGGGGGCGGCCTCCGGGAAACACCATATATTTT. This encodes CAWGRPPGNTIYF.

The V call is TRBV7-8, the J call TRBJ2-3; no definite D call. Germline values: CDR1 SGHVS, CDR2 FQNEAQ. The CDR3 sequence is 13 residues long. The V gene lost 0 bases and the J gene lost 4 bases, with 5 bases spanning the gap. This CDR3 is CASSLALSDTQYF. The CDR3 nucleotides are TGTGCCAGCAGCTTAGCTCTTTCAGATACGCAGTATTTT.